The T cell receptor beta chain described here comes from a study of blood T cell repertoires in COVID-19. Data came from immunoSEQ multiplex PCR; TCRdb stores just in-frame clones and leaves some out. The sample yields about 50,000 clones, around 80% seen once. From germline, CDR1 is SEHNR and CDR2 FQNEAQ (reference sequence). The CDR3 loop spans 17 amino acids. Trimming stripped 4 bases from V and 0 bases from J, with 18 bases between. The receptor was derived from a woman aged 50 to 60 with acute COVID-19. The sequencing sample was made of PBMCs or T cells enriched from blood (not recorded which). The gene calls are TRBV7-9 and TRBJ1-1; possibly TRBD1 for D (6 bases). CDR3 region: CASSSYGQGILNTEAFF. The CDR3 region has the DNA TGTGCCAGCAGCTCTTACGGTCAGGGGATATTGAACACTGAAGCTTTCTTT.